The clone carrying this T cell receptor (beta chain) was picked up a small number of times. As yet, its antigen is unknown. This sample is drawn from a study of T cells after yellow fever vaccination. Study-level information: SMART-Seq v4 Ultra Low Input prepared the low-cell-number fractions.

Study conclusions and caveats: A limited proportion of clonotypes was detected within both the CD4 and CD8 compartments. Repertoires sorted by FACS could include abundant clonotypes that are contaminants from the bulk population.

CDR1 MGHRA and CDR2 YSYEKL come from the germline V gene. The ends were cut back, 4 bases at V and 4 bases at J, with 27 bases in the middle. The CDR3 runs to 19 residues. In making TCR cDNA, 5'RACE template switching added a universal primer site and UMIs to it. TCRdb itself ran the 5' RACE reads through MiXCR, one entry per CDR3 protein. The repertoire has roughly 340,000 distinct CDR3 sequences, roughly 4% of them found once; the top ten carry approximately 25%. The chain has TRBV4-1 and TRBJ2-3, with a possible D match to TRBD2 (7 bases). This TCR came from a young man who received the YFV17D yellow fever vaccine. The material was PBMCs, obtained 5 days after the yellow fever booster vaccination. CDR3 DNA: TGCGCCAGCAGCCTCCCCCATCGGGGGGCCCAGGTACGAGCAGATACGCAGTATTTT. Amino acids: CASSLPHRGAQVRADTQYF.